Listed below are T cell receptor beta chains from one sample, sequenced in a study of OX40 agonist ivuxolimab in advanced cancers. Libraries were prepared by immunoSEQ multiplex PCR; TCRdb keeps only in-frame clonotypes and omits some of them. There are tens of thousands of clones in the sample; roughly 80% occur only once, and about 18% lies in the top ten. Specimen: CD4+ or CD8+ T cells sorted from blood, collected in a trial of the OX40 agonist ivuxolimab. Receptors were obtained from an adult with an advanced solid tumor such as melanoma, head and neck, liver or kidney cancer. The CDR3 runs from the conserved cysteine through the conserved F or W.

v_gene	j_gene	CDR3aa
TRBV9	TRBJ2-1	CASSVGGLAYNEQFF
TRBV11-2	-	CASSRRTSGGAIYEQYF
TRBV7-6	TRBJ2-2	CASSPSITGELFF
TRBV4-1	TRBJ2-5	CASSQGLAGGETQYF
TRBV19	TRBJ2-2	CARGGSGELFF
TRBV5-6	TRBJ2-3	CASSLKGTDTQYF
TRBV2	TRBJ1-2	CASSEGIRGRDGYTF
TRBV15	TRBJ2-7	CATSRGLSGDYEQYF
TRBV25-1	TRBJ1-2	CASSGGYGYTF
TRBV25-1	TRBJ2-7	CASSNWGAGVYYEQYF
TRBV28	TRBJ2-2	CASSFGTSGWRGVNTGELFF
TRBV4-3	TRBJ2-6	CASSQDPMGANVLTF
TRBV13	TRBJ2-7	CASGLGAGTWEQYF
TRBV18	TRBJ2-2	CASSPSLDGELFF
TRBV28	TRBJ1-1	CASNPPPMNTEAFF
TRBV11-1	TRBJ2-2	CASSLGPIAGELFF
TRBV5-4	TRBJ2-1	CASSSPGSYNEQFF
TRBV28	TRBJ2-7	CASSLLNYEQYF
TRBV2	TRBJ1-3	CASLAGTSGNTIYF
TRBV7-9	TRBJ2-2	CASSSGGLVIGELFF
TRBV6-1	TRBJ2-1	CASSEISQGGSSYNEQFF
TRBV4-1	TRBJ1-2	CASSQGRDIANYGYTF
TRBV19	TRBJ2-3	CASRPSGGSTDTQYF
TRBV11-2	TRBJ1-1	CASSSRSGWEAFF
TRBV7-2	TRBJ2-1	CASSLGSSGNYNEQFF
TRBV10-3	-	CAITPRLAGGTDEQYF
TRBV30	TRBJ1-5	CAWNRAGNQPQHF
TRBV28	TRBJ1-5	CASSRGGGNQPQHF
TRBV7-2	-	CASSLVRGEQYF
TRBV5-1	TRBJ2-1	CASSLRQTYNEQFF
TRBV11-2	TRBJ2-7	CASSLDRGPNEQYF
TRBV18	TRBJ1-2	CASSPYRTGNYGYTF
TRBV7-9	TRBJ1-4	CASSQKTTNEKLFF
TRBV19	TRBJ2-1	CASSLTSGEYNEQFF
TRBV7-3	TRBJ2-3	CASSLAGNTDTQYF
TRBV5-4	TRBJ2-5	CASSFPAGGPETQYF
TRBV5-5	TRBJ2-7	CASSLERSWAYEQYF
TRBV18	TRBJ2-7	CASARQGAYEQYF
TRBV4-3	TRBJ2-7	CASSLQLAGGPQAAYEQYF
TRBV6-4	TRBJ1-4	CASSDFGQGTTNEKLFF
TRBV28	TRBJ2-3	CASSLQPDTQYF
TRBV7-2	TRBJ1-2	CASSYHTGQGVFGYTF
TRBV7-8	TRBJ1-2	CASSGSGNYGYTF
TRBV28	TRBJ2-3	CASSFVTGGDTQYF
TRBV6-6	TRBJ2-2	CASSYEGAVGELFF
TRBV7-9	TRBJ1-2	CASSLGQGSYGYTF
TRBV5-4	TRBJ2-4	CASSLDGKARGRYF